The 20 T cell receptor beta chains below come from one sample, sequenced in a study of blood T cell repertoires in COVID-19. Assay used: immunoSEQ multiplex PCR; TCRdb lists only in-frame clones, some missing. This table holds roughly 270,000 clones, approximately 78% found once. The sequenced sample consisted of PBMCs or T cells enriched from blood (not recorded which). All receptors come from a man in his forties who had been exposed to COVID-19.

The chain carries TRBV10-3 and TRBJ2-7; 9 nucleotides line up with TRBD1. The germline gives CDR1 ENHRY, CDR2 SYGVKD. The CDR3 is 15 residues long. J was trimmed by 6 bases and V by 5 bases; bases with no gene match: 11. For the CDR3, the DNA is TGTGCCATCAGTCAAGGACAGGGGTTAGAGTTCGAGCAGTACTTC. Protein sequence: CAISQGQGLEFEQYF.

The V gene is TRBV11-3, the J gene TRBJ2-1; 7 bases are shared with TRBD2. The CDR3 runs to 15 residues. Germline CDR1 and CDR2: SGHNT and YENEEA. The V segment lost 10 bases and the J segment 0 bases; nucleotides outside the gene matches: 9. The CDR3, as DNA: TGTGCCACCGCCTTAACGGGGGGCTCCTACAATGAGCAGTTCTTC. It translates to CATALTGGSYNEQFF.

The chain employs TRBV5-4 and TRBJ1-6, with D maybe TRBD1 (6 bases). Germline V gene lookup returns CDR1 SGHNT and CDR2 YYREEE (reference sequence). This CDR3 has 14 residues. With 4 bases removed from V and 5 bases from J, the gap between germline ends came to 10 bases. Here the CDR3 reads CASSIRQDNSPLHF. Here the CDR3 DNA reads TGTGCCAGCAGCATTAGACAGGATAATTCACCCCTCCACTTT.

The V and J genes are TRBV5-1 and TRBJ2-5; unclear D gene. CDR3 length: 14 amino acids. V dropped 0 bases and J dropped 5 bases, with 11 bases sitting between them. Germline values: CDR1 SGHRS, CDR2 YFSETQ. CDR3 in amino acids: CASSLETAGETQYF. CDR3 in DNA: TGCGCCAGCAGCTTGGAGACCGCCGGGGAGACCCAGTACTTC.

The gene calls are TRBV7-9 and TRBJ2-3; no definite D call. CDR1 and CDR2 from the germline V gene are SEHNR and FQNEAQ (reference sequence). Trimming stripped 10 bases from V and 3 bases from J, with 23 bases between. This CDR3 spans 16 amino acids. The CDR3 DNA reads TGTGCCAACACCCTGGTGTTGGTGACTTCTACAGATACGCAGTATTTT. Amino acid sequence: CANTLVLVTSTDTQYF. Filled out from reference TRBV7-9 and TRBJ2-3, the complete variable domain reads DTGVSQNPRHKITKRGQNVTFRCDPISEHNRLYWYRQTLGQGPEFLTYFQNEAQLEKSRLLSDRFSAERPKGSFSTLEIQRTEQGDSAMYLCANTLVLVTSTDTQYFGPGTRLTVL.

This chain's CDR3 is CASRSYRGLNTEAFF. The DNA of the CDR3 is TGTGCCAGCAGGTCTTACAGGGGACTGAACACTGAAGCTTTCTTT. The chain recombines TRBV11-1 with TRBJ1-1; 7 bases agree with TRBD1. CDR1 and CDR2 from the germline V gene are SGHAT and FQDESV (reference sequence). V shed 6 bases and J 0 bases; nucleotides not matched to a gene: 7. The CDR3 length is 15 residues.

The rearrangement links TRBV24-1 to TRBJ2-3; 14 nucleotides agree with TRBD2. With 12 bases clipped from V and 7 bases from J, the junction kept 8 bases outside the gene matches. The length of the CDR3 is 14 residues. CDR1 and CDR2 from the germline V gene are KGHDR and SFDVKD. The CDR3 DNA reads TGTGCCTCTGGGACTAGCGGGAGAATGCATACGCAGTATTTT. Protein product: CASGTSGRMHTQYF.

The chain recombines TRBV7-3 with TRBJ1-1, with D unresolved. The CDR3 covers 14 residues. Per the germline V gene, CDR1 is SGHTA and CDR2 is FQGTGA. V was cut by 5 bases and J by 0 bases, with 10 bases left in between. The CDR3 sequence is CASSLLRLNTEAFF. The CDR3 DNA follows: TGTGCCAGCAGCCTACTGAGGTTGAACACTGAAGCTTTCTTT.

The J gene is TRBJ2-3, the V gene TRBV7-3; D is possibly TRBD2 (6 bases). V was pared by 1 base and J by 2 bases, with 13 bases between. The V gene's germline CDR1 is SGHTA and CDR2 FQGTGA. This CDR3 region has 16 residues. Here the CDR3 DNA reads TGTGCCAGCAGCTTAAATCGTCGGCGGGACACAGATACGCAGTATTTT. Amino acids: CASSLNRRRDTDTQYF. Using reference TRBV7-3 and TRBJ2-3 for the parts outside the CDR3, the full variable domain is GAGVSQTPSNKVTEKGKYVELRCDPISGHTALYWYRQSLGQGPEFLIYFQGTGAADDSGLPNDRFFAVRPEGSVSTLKIQRTERGDSAVYLCASSLNRRRDTDTQYFGPGTRLTVL.

Points on this clone: The sample has other DNA sequences that encode this CDR3 too. V is TRBV7-3 and J is TRBJ1-2; 8 bases are shared with TRBD1. V was clipped by 2 bases and J by 8 bases; unmatched bases: 4. This CDR3 has 13 amino acids. The germline CDR1 and CDR2 sequences are SGHTA and FQGTGA. The CDR3 sequence is CASSLGQGYGYTF. The CDR3, as DNA: TGTGCCAGCAGCTTAGGACAGGGATACGGCTACACCTTC.

The chain carries TRBV15 and TRBJ1-1; possibly TRBD1 for D (6 bases). Germline CDR1 is LNHNV and CDR2 is YYDKDF (reference sequence). This CDR3 is 16 amino acids long. Trimming took off 7 bases at V and 0 bases at J, with 18 bases between the two ends. This chain's CDR3 is CATTAGTFPMNTEAFF. The CDR3 region has the DNA TGTGCCACCACGGCTGGGACATTCCCTATGAACACTGAAGCTTTCTTT.

The chain recombines TRBV14 with TRBJ2-3, with TRBD2 as a possible D gene (6 bases). The CDR3 length is 15 residues. Deletions cut 3 bases from V and 5 bases from J, with 15 bases between. Germline V gives CDR1 SGHDN, CDR2 FVKESK. CDR3 sequence: CASSQVGLRVDTQYF. The DNA of the CDR3 is TGTGCCAGCAGCCAGGTGGGACTCCGCGTAGATACGCAGTATTTT.

This rearrangement joins TRBV29-1 to TRBJ1-5; D gene unclear. CDR3 size: 14 residues. V was pared by 3 bases and J by 6 bases, with 15 bases between. The germline gives CDR1 SQVTM, CDR2 ANQGSEA. The CDR3: CSVEDGVGTQPQHF. The DNA of the CDR3 is TGCAGCGTTGAGGACGGGGTCGGCACTCAGCCCCAGCATTTT.

The rearrangement joins TRBV30 to TRBJ2-6; TRBD1 might be the D (6 bases). Between the trimmed V and J ends, which lost 8 bases and 2 bases, there was a span of 10 bases. The V gene's germline CDR1 is GTSNPN and CDR2 SVGIG (reference sequence). This CDR3 is built from 13 residues. CDR3 residues: CAGQIAGANVLTF. CDR3 nucleotide sequence: TGTGCCGGACAGATTGCTGGGGCCAACGTCCTGACTTTC.

CDR3 in DNA: TGTGCCAGCAGTGATCAAGGCGGAAGGACAGATACGCAGTATTTT. It yields the protein CASSDQGGRTDTQYF. The chain uses TRBV25-1 and TRBJ2-3; D is uncertain. CDR3 length: 15 amino acids. Germline V gene sequence: CDR1 MGHDK, CDR2 SYGVNS. V was clipped by 3 bases and J by 3 bases, with 13 bases between them.

The chain employs TRBV6-5 and TRBJ2-1; D unclear. The CDR3 has 11 residues. Germline CDR1 MNHEY, CDR2 SVGAGI. Trimming shortened V by 4 bases and J by 5 bases, and 3 bases separated the two germline ends. CDR3 coding DNA: TGTGCCAGCAGTTTAGACAATGAGCAGTTCTTC. Translation: CASSLDNEQFF.

J is TRBJ2-7 and V is TRBV19; 11 positions match TRBD2. CDR1 and CDR2 (germline): LNHDA, SQIVND (reference sequence). The V segment lost 5 bases and the J segment 2 bases; nucleotides outside the gene matches: 8. CDR3 length: 16 amino acids. The CDR3 loop is CASSVTGTSGTYEQYF. CDR3 bases: TGTGCCAGTAGTGTAACCGGGACTAGCGGAACCTACGAGCAGTACTTC.

The chain carries TRBV25-1 and TRBJ1-2, with D tentatively TRBD1 (6 bases). The V end was cut by 6 bases, the J end by 8 bases, with 16 bases between. This CDR3 comprises 13 residues. Germline CDR1 and CDR2: MGHDK and SYGVNS. CDR3 DNA: TGTGCCAGCAGCCCTCCACAGGGTAACGGCTACACCTTC. Its translation is CASSPPQGNGYTF.

This sequence joins TRBV4-1 and TRBJ2-7, with D possibly being TRBD1 (5 bases). This CDR3 contains 15 residues. Germline V gene lookup returns CDR1 MGHRA and CDR2 YSYEKL. V lost 0 bases and J 3 bases, leaving 12 bases between the germline ends. The CDR3 DNA follows: TGCGCCAGCAGCCAAGACTACAGGATATACTACGAGCAGTACTTC. It yields the protein CASSQDYRIYYEQYF.

This chain uses TRBV18 with TRBJ2-6; D perhaps matches TRBD2 (6 bases). CDR1 is KGHSH and CDR2 is LQKENI in the germline V gene. This CDR3 spans 15 amino acids. V was pared by 6 bases and J by 2 bases, with 11 bases between. The CDR3 here is CASSPGVAGANVLTF. The CDR3 DNA reads TGTGCCAGCTCCCCGGGGGTGGCTGGGGCCAACGTCCTGACTTTC. Drawing the rest from reference TRBV18 and TRBJ2-6, the complete variable domain is NAGVMQNPRHLVRRRGQEARLRCSPMKGHSHVYWYRQLPEEGLKFMVYLQKENIIDESGMPKERFSAEFPKEGPSILRIQQVVRGDSAAYFCASSPGVAGANVLTFGAGSRLTVL.